The 23 T cell receptor beta chains below come from one sample, sequenced in a study of T-cell reconstitution after alpha-beta-depleted transplantation in children. This sample's TCRbeta library carried unique molecular identifier barcodes. From the PCR reads, TCRdb called clonotypes with MiXCR, one entry per CDR3 protein. The sample lists almost 400,000 distinct CDR3 sequences; approximately 20% were seen once. The sequences come from PBMCs from the stem cell graft donor, collected from the stem cell graft. Source of these receptors: a human donor who donated a stem cell graft to a child with acute myeloid leukemia.

Only a few counts were recorded for this clonotype. The V call is TRBV29-1, the J call TRBJ1-2; TRBD1 is a possible D gene (5 bases). The CDR3 length is 12 residues. Germline V gene sequence: CDR1 SQVTM, CDR2 ANQGSEA. The V end lost 3 bases, the J end lost 4 bases, and 9 bases lay between the germline ends. The CDR3 bases are TGCAGCGTTGAGTGGCAGGGCTATGGCTACACCTTC. Amino acid sequence: CSVEWQGYGYTF.

There are a few counts of this clonotype. This chain connects TRBV28 to TRBJ2-7; D is tentatively TRBD1 or TRBD2 (5 bases each). The V and J ends lost 7 bases and 2 bases respectively, with 18 bases between them. CDR1 is MDHEN, CDR2 SYDVKM, per germline. The CDR3 sequence is 15 residues long. The CDR3 region is CASKQTGTSPYEQYF. In DNA, the CDR3 is TGTGCCAGCAAGCAAACCGGGACGTCTCCCTACGAGCAGTACTTC.

This clonotype has a handful of counts. The gene calls are TRBV7-9 and TRBJ2-1; D not resolved. Germline loops: CDR1 SEHNR, CDR2 FQNEAQ (reference sequence). The CDR3 sequence is 15 residues long. V gave up 3 bases and J gave up 6 bases, with 15 bases separating them. The CDR3 region is CASSLGPSPPNEQFF. CDR3 coding DNA: TGTGCCAGCAGCTTGGGTCCCTCTCCGCCCAATGAGCAGTTCTTC. Combining the CDR3 with reference TRBV7-9 and TRBJ2-1 gives the whole variable domain DTGVSQNPRHKITKRGQNVTFRCDPISEHNRLYWYRQTLGQGPEFLTYFQNEAQLEKSRLLSDRFSAERPKGSFSTLEIQRTEQGDSAMYLCASSLGPSPPNEQFFGPGTRLTVL.

The V and J genes are TRBV11-2 and TRBJ2-1, with TRBD2 matching over 11 bases. With 4 bases clipped from V and 0 bases from J, the junction kept 8 bases outside the gene matches. Per germline, CDR1 SGHAT and CDR2 FQNNGV. The CDR3 is 18 amino acids. This chain's CDR3 is CASSSIAGGSSSYNEQFF. CDR3 DNA sequence: TGTGCCAGCAGCTCTATAGCGGGAGGGTCCTCCTCCTACAATGAGCAGTTCTTC.

The chain combines TRBV28 with TRBJ2-4, with a tentative D call TRBD1 (6 bases). Deletions cut 5 bases from V and 7 bases from J, with 15 bases between. Germline lookup yields CDR1 MDHEN and CDR2 SYDVKM. CDR3 size: 14 residues. The CDR3 nucleotides read TGTGCCAGCAGTCCCGTTTTGAGGGGGAACATTCAGTACTTC. Protein product: CASSPVLRGNIQYF.

This clonotype was detected many times. The rearrangement links TRBV28 to TRBJ2-1; D not resolved. V lost 1 base, J lost 0 bases, and 1 base lay in between. This CDR3 spans 13 amino acids. CDR1 and CDR2 (germline): MDHEN, SYDVKM. The CDR3 protein is CASSLFSYNEQFF. CDR3 DNA sequence: TGTGCCAGCAGTTTATTCTCCTACAATGAGCAGTTCTTC. The full variable domain, completed using reference TRBV28 and TRBJ2-1, is DVKVTQSSRYLVKRTGEKVFLECVQDMDHENMFWYRQDPGLGLRLIYFSYDVKMKEKGDIPEGYSVSREKKERFSLILESASTNQTSMYLCASSLFSYNEQFFGPGTRLTVL.

The CDR3, as DNA: TGCAGTGCTAGAGATACAACCGGGGACGAGCAGTACTTC. It yields the protein CSARDTTGDEQYF. The chain recombines TRBV20-1 with TRBJ2-7, with D possibly matching TRBD2 (5 bases). Per the germline V gene, CDR1 is DFQATT and CDR2 is SNEGSKA (reference sequence). The CDR3 is made up of 13 amino acids. V lost 0 bases and J lost 5, with 11 bases in between.

This clonotype was counted between two and nine times. J is TRBJ2-5 and V is TRBV4-3; 7 bases agree with TRBD1. The CDR3 is made up of 17 amino acids. Germline assignment: CDR1 LGHNA and CDR2 YSLEER. The V segment lost 1 base and the J segment 0 bases; nucleotides outside the gene matches: 8. CDR3 loop: CASSQVFGTEDQETQYF. The CDR3 bases are TGCGCCAGCAGCCAAGTCTTTGGGACAGAAGACCAAGAGACCCAGTACTTC.

V and J are TRBV27 and TRBJ2-1; 8 bases agree with TRBD2. CDR3 length: 14 residues. V was clipped by 5 bases and J by 6 bases; unmatched bases: 6. Looked up from germline, CDR1 is MNHEY and CDR2 is SMNVEV (reference sequence). CDR3 sequence: CASSIQRESNEQFF. In DNA, the CDR3 is TGTGCCAGCAGTATACAGCGGGAGAGCAATGAGCAGTTCTTC.

The J gene is TRBJ2-1, the V gene TRBV4-2; 7 bases align to TRBD2. Germline CDR1 is LGHNA and CDR2 is YNFKEQ. Trimming removed 5 bases from V and 6 bases from J; junction bases left unmatched: 7. This CDR3 is built from 14 residues. CDR3 in amino acids: CASSEPLAFNEQFF. The CDR3 region has the DNA TGTGCCAGCAGCGAGCCACTAGCGTTCAATGAGCAGTTCTTC.

V usage is TRBV27 and J usage is TRBJ2-1, with 7 bases aligning to TRBD1. The CDR3 covers 12 residues. V was clipped by 8 bases and J by 5 bases; unmatched bases: 3. The germline V gene has CDR1 MNHEY and CDR2 SMNVEV (reference sequence). CDR3 DNA sequence: TGTGCCAGCGGGACAGCTAACAATGAGCAGTTCTTC. It specifies CASGTANNEQFF.

This chain links TRBV27 with TRBJ1-2, with a possible D match to TRBD1 (6 bases). V was cut by 5 bases and J by 4 bases, with 17 bases left in between. The V gene's germline CDR1 is MNHEY and CDR2 SMNVEV (reference sequence). CDR3 length equals 15 residues. In DNA form, the CDR3 reads TGTGCCAGCAGTCCCCTACAGGGAAGGGCCTATGGCTACACCTTC. This codes for CASSPLQGRAYGYTF.

This clonotype was found a few times. V and J are TRBV12-3 or TRBV12-4 and TRBJ2-7, with 8 bases identical to TRBD1. This CDR3 contains 16 residues. V lost 3 bases and J lost 1; bases outside the gene matches: 8. CDR3 residues: CASSFARDRRSYEQYF. The CDR3 DNA reads as TGTGCCAGCAGTTTCGCTCGGGACAGGCGATCCTACGAGCAGTACTTC.

The gene calls are TRBV12-3 or TRBV12-4 and TRBJ2-1; 7 bases are a match to TRBD1. V was clipped by 5 bases and J by 4 bases; unmatched bases: 8. This CDR3 has 15 residues. The CDR3: CASSASQGIYNEQFF. CDR3 sequence (DNA): TGTGCCAGCAGTGCTTCACAGGGGATTTACAATGAGCAGTTCTTC.

This clonotype was seen only a few times. The chain is built from TRBV4-2 and TRBJ2-7; no clear D gene. Trimming shortened V by 0 bases and J by 3 bases, and 9 bases separated the two germline ends. The CDR3 totals 14 residues. CDR1 is LGHNA, CDR2 YNFKEQ, per germline. The CDR3 loop reads CASSQDPWDYEQYF. The CDR3 DNA follows: TGTGCCAGCAGCCAAGATCCTTGGGACTACGAGCAGTACTTC.

This clonotype was picked up a small number of times. The J gene is TRBJ2-2, the V gene TRBV29-1, with a weak D call TRBD1 (7 bases). V shed 7 bases and J shed 3 bases, with 15 bases lying between them. This CDR3 spans 14 amino acids. The V gene's germline CDR1 is SQVTM and CDR2 ANQGSEA. This chain's CDR3 is CSASGDSYTGELFF. DNA for the CDR3: TGCAGCGCCTCGGGGGACAGCTACACCGGGGAGCTGTTTTTT.

This clonotype was counted ten times or more. This chain joins TRBV20-1 and TRBJ2-1; a possible D gene is TRBD2 (5 bases). The CDR3 extends over 15 amino acids. CDR1 and CDR2 (germline): DFQATT, SNEGSKA (reference sequence). V dropped 0 bases and J dropped 6 bases, with 15 bases sitting between them. The CDR3, as DNA: TGCAGTGCTAGAGATCGTCGGACGGGATTCAATGAGCAGTTCTTC. Protein product: CSARDRRTGFNEQFF.

V usage is TRBV12-3 or TRBV12-4 and J usage is TRBJ2-3; D is uncertain. The V and J ends lost 3 bases and 3 bases respectively, with 13 bases between them. The CDR3 covers 15 residues. The CDR3: CASSLGPGVTDTQYF. For the CDR3, the DNA is TGTGCCAGCAGTTTGGGCCCTGGAGTTACAGATACGCAGTATTTT.

This clonotype was recorded a few times. The gene calls are TRBV13 and TRBJ2-7; 8 bases line up with TRBD1. V lost 4 bases to trimming and J lost 3 bases; unmatched junction nucleotides: 8. This CDR3 is 15 amino acids long. Germline CDR1 PRHDT, CDR2 FYEKMQ (reference sequence). The CDR3 DNA reads TGTGCCAGCAGCTCGGACAGGGTAGGGGACTACGAGCAGTACTTC. Amino acids: CASSSDRVGDYEQYF.

This clonotype appeared many times. V and J are TRBV20-1 and TRBJ2-1, with 12 bases lining up with TRBD2. CDR1 is DFQATT, CDR2 SNEGSKA, per germline (reference sequence). The CDR3 has 18 amino acids. With 2 bases clipped from V and 7 bases from J, the junction kept 15 bases outside the gene matches. The CDR3 nucleotides are TGCAGTGCTAGACTCTTTCGACTAGCGGGAGTAGTCCGGAATGAGCAGTTCTTC. Its translation: CSARLFRLAGVVRNEQFF.

This clonotype was seen a handful of times. The chain is built from TRBV5-1 and TRBJ2-1; 11 bases are shared with TRBD2. The J segment lost 5 bases and the V segment lost 2 bases, leaving 6 bases of the junction unmatched. CDR3 length: 16 amino acids. Germline V CDR1 and CDR2: SGHRS, YFSETQ. The CDR3 coding sequence is TGCGCCAGCAGCTTAGGGACTAGCGGCCAAAACAATGAGCAGTTCTTC. Its protein is CASSLGTSGQNNEQFF.

This clonotype was seen a handful of times. The chain uses TRBV4-2 and TRBJ2-7; the match to TRBD2 covers 16 bases. Trimming took 4 bases from V and 2 from J; bases not matched to a gene: 14. Per germline, CDR1 LGHNA and CDR2 YNFKEQ. There are 20 residues in the CDR3. The CDR3: CASSPTKGLAGGPSPYEQYF. CDR3 bases: TGTGCCAGCAGCCCAACGAAGGGACTAGCGGGAGGGCCCTCCCCCTACGAGCAGTACTTC.

The V call is TRBV6-5, the J call TRBJ2-1; 8 bases are a match to TRBD2. V lost 0 bases to trimming and J lost 9 bases; unmatched junction nucleotides: 4. CDR1 and CDR2 from the germline V gene are MNHEY and SVGAGI. The CDR3 loop spans 14 amino acids. The CDR3: CASSYSGLAGEQFF. DNA of the CDR3: TGTGCCAGCAGTTACTCAGGTCTAGCGGGTGAGCAGTTCTTC.